The rows below give T cell receptor beta chains drawn from one sample of a study of blood T cell repertoires in COVID-19. Only in-frame clones appear in the TCRdb table, and some are missing; sequencing was by immunoSEQ multiplex PCR. The sample contains around 400,000 clones, roughly 92% of which appear only once. The sequencing sample was made of PBMCs or T cells enriched from blood (not recorded which). The receptors shown here come from a woman in her forties who had been exposed to COVID-19. The CDR3 runs from the conserved cysteine through the conserved F or W. The D gene is left open where the match is weak. Not every row has a clone size; where given, it reads once, few, many or a size class.

d_call	j_call	v_call	clone_size	cdr3_aa	cdr3_nt
NA	TRBJ1-4	TRBV30	NA	CAWSANEKLFF	TGTGCCTGGAGCGCGAATGAAAAACTGTTTTTT
NA	TRBJ1-5	TRBV5-4	once	CASSSFPLGGEDQPQHF	TGTGCCAGCAGCTCTTTTCCCCTTGGGGGGGAAGATCAGCCCCAGCATTTT
TRBD2	TRBJ2-6	TRBV18	once	CASSPLGTSGMSSGANVLTF	TGTGCCAGCTCACCATTGGGGACTAGCGGAATGAGCTCTGGGGCCAACGTCCTGACTTTC
TRBD1	TRBJ2-7	TRBV6-5	few	CASSPQGLWEQYF	TGTGCCAGCAGTCCACAGGGGCTGTGGGAGCAGTACTTC
NA	TRBJ1-2	TRBV28	NA	CASSFAGLVANYGYTF	TGTGCCAGCAGTTTTGCGGGTCTGGTGGCTAACTATGGCTACACCTTC
TRBD2	TRBJ2-1	TRBV5-1	NA	CASSLLAGGHNEQFF	TGCGCCAGCAGCTTACTAGCGGGGGGCCACAATGAGCAGTTCTTC
TRBD2	TRBJ2-5	TRBV5-1	NA	CASSLSQRGRGETQYF	TGCGCCAGCAGCTTGAGCCAGCGGGGGAGAGGAGAGACCCAGTACTTC
TRBD1	TRBJ2-7	TRBV14	NA	CASSQDGRDREYEQYF	TGTGCCAGCAGCCAAGATGGCCGGGACAGGGAGTACGAGCAGTACTTC
NA	TRBJ1-5	TRBV12-5	NA	CASGFGDTRNQPQHF	TGTGCTAGTGGTTTCGGGGACACACGCAATCAGCCCCAGCATTTT
TRBD1	TRBJ2-7	TRBV7-2	NA	CASSFFRVTGASVGYEQYF	TGTGCCAGCAGCTTTTTTCGCGTTACAGGGGCCTCCGTGGGGTACGAGCAGTACTTC
NA	TRBJ1-1	TRBV7-9	NA	CASSLAGVDSLNTEAFF	TGTGCCAGCAGCTTAGCAGGGGTAGACAGTCTGAACACTGAAGCTTTCTTT
NA	TRBJ1-1	TRBV2	NA	CASSEGGTVRAFF	TGTGCCAGCAGTGAAGGGGGCACTGTACGGGCTTTCTTT
TRBD1	TRBJ1-6	TRBV18	NA	CASSPGTASPLHF	TGTGCCAGCTCACCGGGGACAGCTTCACCCCTCCACTTT
TRBD1	TRBJ1-2	TRBV9	NA	CASNRGESGYTF	TGTGCCAGCAACAGGGGTGAAAGTGGCTACACCTTC
TRBD1	TRBJ2-7	TRBV6-5	NA	CASRGTGGFEQYF	TGTGCCAGCAGGGGGACAGGGGGCTTCGAGCAGTACTTC
TRBD2	TRBJ2-1	TRBV5-1	NA	CASSVTSGGFIEQFF	TGCGCCAGCAGCGTGACTAGCGGGGGGTTTATTGAGCAGTTCTTC
TRBD2	TRBJ2-1	TRBV27	NA	CASSLSGSYNEQFF	TGTGCCAGCAGTCTTAGCGGGTCCTACAATGAGCAGTTCTTC
NA	TRBJ1-5	TRBV2	NA	CASSEELGQPQHF	TGTGCCAGCAGTGAGGAGCTCGGTCAGCCCCAGCATTTT
TRBD2	TRBJ2-2	TRBV14	NA	CASSVRGANTGELFF	TGTGCCAGCAGTGTCCGGGGGGCGAACACCGGGGAGCTGTTTTTT
TRBD2	TRBJ2-3	TRBV9	once	CASSVGGRAGTDTQYF	TGTGCCAGCAGCGTGGGCGGGAGGGCCGGTACAGATACGCAGTATTTT
NA	TRBJ2-7	TRBV27	NA	CASSTTALGLGEQYF	TGTGCCAGCAGCACAACCGCGTTAGGTCTAGGCGAGCAGTACTTC
NA	TRBJ1-4	TRBV30	NA	CAGDGLHGEKLFF	TGTGCCGGGGATGGACTCCACGGTGAAAAACTGTTTTTT
NA	TRBJ2-7	TRBV7-3	NA	CASSSARVLSPYEQYF	TGTGCCAGCAGCTCTGCCCGGGTCCTCTCCCCATACGAGCAGTACTTC
TRBD2	TRBJ2-7	TRBV6-2/TRBV6-3	NA	CASSLGLAGGTYEQYF	TGTGCCAGCAGCCTCGGACTAGCGGGGGGAACCTACGAGCAGTACTTC
NA	TRBJ2-7	TRBV6-4	NA	CASSDSMGQGPYEQYF	TGTGCCAGCAGTGACTCGATGGGGCAGGGCCCCTACGAGCAGTACTTC
TRBD1	TRBJ1-1	TRBV19	NA	CASSIRDRGMNTEAFF	TGTGCCAGTAGTATACGGGACAGGGGAATGAACACTGAAGCTTTCTTT
NA	TRBJ1-1	TRBV18	NA	CASSPNRHNTEAFF	TGTGCCAGCTCACCGAACAGACATAACACTGAAGCTTTCTTT
TRBD1	TRBJ1-2	TRBV3-1/TRBV3-2	NA	CASSHSQGGGYTF	TGTGCCAGCAGCCACTCCCAGGGGGGTGGCTACACCTTC
NA	TRBJ2-5	TRBV20-1	NA	CSVYYWETQYF	TGCAGTGTTTACTATTGGGAGACCCAGTACTTC
NA	TRBJ1-1	TRBV6-2/TRBV6-3	NA	CASSYISGGTEAFF	TGTGCCAGCAGTTACATCTCCGGAGGAACTGAAGCTTTCTTT
NA	TRBJ1-2	TRBV7-2	NA	CASSFTTASRREGYTF	TGTGCCAGCAGCTTCACTACCGCGAGCCGAAGAGAGGGCTACACCTTC
NA	TRBJ2-5	TRBV30	NA	CAWSLSRETQYF	TGTGCCTGGAGCCTCTCTCGGGAGACCCAGTACTTC
NA	TRBJ1-6	TRBV6-5	NA	CASRQQGGNSPLHF	TGTGCCAGCAGACAACAGGGTGGTAATTCACCCCTCCACTTT
NA	TRBJ1-2	TRBV19	NA	CASSMGQVVYGYTF	TGTGCCAGTAGTATGGGCCAGGTCGTCTATGGCTACACCTTC
NA	TRBJ2-7	TRBV30	NA	CACLGLLYEQYF	TGTGCCTGTTTGGGACTCCTCTACGAGCAGTACTTC
NA	TRBJ2-1	TRBV12-3/TRBV12-4	NA	CASSLAPHPKFF	TGTGCCAGCAGTTTGGCTCCTCACCCCAAGTTCTTC
TRBD1	TRBJ1-2	TRBV7-2	once	CASSLETGGHYGYTF	TGTGCCAGCAGCTTAGAGACAGGGGGCCACTATGGCTACACCTTC
NA	TRBJ1-1	TRBV19	NA	CASSIWGEFEAFF	TGTGCCAGTAGTATTTGGGGGGAATTTGAAGCTTTCTTT
NA	TRBJ1-1	TRBV12-3/TRBV12-4	NA	CASSLSTGPAFF	TGTGCCAGCAGTTTGTCGACAGGACCCGCTTTCTTT
NA	TRBJ1-1	TRBV5-6	NA	CASSLVGDTEAFF	TGTGCCAGCAGCTTGGTAGGAGACACTGAAGCTTTCTTT
NA	TRBJ2-1	TRBV7-9	NA	CASSFNAYNEQFF	TGTGCCAGCAGCTTCAATGCCTACAATGAGCAGTTCTTC
NA	TRBJ2-7	TRBV5-1	NA	CASSFAGVTMEQYF	TGCGCCAGCAGCTTTGCAGGGGTGACGATGGAGCAGTACTTC
NA	TRBJ1-2	TRBV29-1	NA	CSAPKTDSNYGYTF	TGCAGCGCTCCAAAGACAGACAGTAACTATGGCTACACCTTC
NA	TRBJ1-2	TRBV3-1/TRBV3-2	NA	CASRKQGVNYGYTF	TGTGCCAGCCGAAAACAGGGTGTTAACTATGGCTACACCTTC
NA	TRBJ1-2	TRBV20-1	once	CSATVQVGYTF	TGCAGTGCCACTGTCCAGGTTGGCTACACCTTC
TRBD2	TRBJ2-7	TRBV7-9	few	CASSPRLARGSYEQYF	TGTGCCAGCAGCCCCAGACTAGCGAGGGGCTCCTACGAGCAGTACTTC
TRBD2	TRBJ2-2	TRBV7-2	NA	CASTQKTSGAWELFF	TGTGCCAGCACCCAGAAGACTAGCGGAGCCTGGGAGCTGTTTTTT
NA	TRBJ1-5	TRBV18	NA	CASSLNRDAQPQHF	TGTGCCAGCTCACTAAACAGGGACGCTCAGCCCCAGCATTTT
TRBD1	TRBJ1-2	TRBV30	NA	CAWSRDRGWGYTF	TGTGCCTGGAGCCGTGACAGGGGTTGGGGCTACACCTTC
NA	TRBJ1-3	TRBV5-4	NA	CASSLAGGGSGNTIYF	TGTGCCAGCAGCTTGGCCGGGGGTGGCTCTGGAAACACCATATATTTT
NA	TRBJ1-6	TRBV2	NA	CASGLQWNSPLHF	TGTGCCAGCGGTCTACAGTGGAATTCACCCCTCCACTTT
TRBD1	TRBJ1-2	TRBV12-3/TRBV12-4	NA	CASSQTGIYGYTF	TGTGCCAGCAGCCAGACAGGGATCTATGGCTACACCTTC
TRBD2	TRBJ2-3	TRBV11-3	NA	CASSWYLGLAGDPRLDTQYF	TGTGCCAGCAGCTGGTACCTGGGACTAGCGGGAGATCCCCGCTTAGATACGCAGTATTTT
NA	TRBJ2-3	TRBV2	NA	CASYRSYSTDTQYF	TGTGCCAGCTACCGGAGTTATAGCACAGATACGCAGTATTTT
TRBD1	TRBJ2-7	TRBV5-1	NA	CASSLTGGEQYF	TGCGCCAGCAGCCTGACAGGGGGCGAGCAGTACTTC
NA	TRBJ1-2	TRBV12-3/TRBV12-4	NA	CASSPTANYGYTF	TGTGCCAGCAGTCCGACAGCAAACTATGGCTACACCTTC
TRBD1	TRBJ2-6	TRBV12-5	NA	CASGIQGERSGANVLTF	TGTGCTAGTGGTATTCAGGGGGAGAGATCTGGGGCCAACGTCCTGACTTTC
NA	TRBJ1-1	TRBV6-5	once	CASSPRTTGSTEAFF	TGTGCCAGCAGCCCACGGACCACAGGGAGCACTGAAGCTTTCTTT